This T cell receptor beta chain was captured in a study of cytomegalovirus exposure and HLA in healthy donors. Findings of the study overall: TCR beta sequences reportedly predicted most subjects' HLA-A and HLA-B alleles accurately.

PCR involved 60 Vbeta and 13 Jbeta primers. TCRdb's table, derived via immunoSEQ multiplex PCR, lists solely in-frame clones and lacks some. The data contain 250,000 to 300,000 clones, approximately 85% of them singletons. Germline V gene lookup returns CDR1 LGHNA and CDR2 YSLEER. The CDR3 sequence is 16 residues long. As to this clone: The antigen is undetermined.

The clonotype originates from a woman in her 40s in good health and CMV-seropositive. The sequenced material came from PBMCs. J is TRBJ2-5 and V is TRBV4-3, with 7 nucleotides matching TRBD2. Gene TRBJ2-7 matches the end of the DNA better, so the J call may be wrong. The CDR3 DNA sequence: TGCGCCAGCAGCCAGGGTGTGACTAGCTCCACCTACGAGCAGTACTTC. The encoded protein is CASSQGVTSSTYEQYF.